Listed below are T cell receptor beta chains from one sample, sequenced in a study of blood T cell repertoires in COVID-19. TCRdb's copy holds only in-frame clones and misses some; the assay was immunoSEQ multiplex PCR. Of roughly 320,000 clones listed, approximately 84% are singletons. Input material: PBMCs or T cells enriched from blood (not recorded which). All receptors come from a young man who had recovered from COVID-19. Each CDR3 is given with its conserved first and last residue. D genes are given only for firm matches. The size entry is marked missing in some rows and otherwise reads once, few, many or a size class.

CASSPHRGNTEAFF,TGTGCCAGCAGTCCACACAGGGGGAACACTGAAGCTTTCTTT,TRBD1,TRBV6-5,.,14,TRBJ1-1
CASSPLTSGSRELFF,TGTGCCAGCTCACCACTGACTAGCGGGAGCCGGGAGCTGTTTTTT,TRBD2,TRBV18,few,15,TRBJ2-2
CASSPFGGPGRLADTYEQYF,TGCGCCAGCAGCCCTTTTGGTGGGCCAGGGAGACTAGCAGATACCTACGAGCAGTACTTC,TRBD2,TRBV5-1,.,20,TRBJ2-7
CATSDLHADYGQYF,TGTGCCACCAGTGATTTACATGCGGATTACGGGCAGTACTTC,.,TRBV24-1,.,14,TRBJ2-7
CASSEAGTGTGYGYTF,TGTGCCAGCAGTGAAGCCGGGACAGGGACGGGCTATGGCTACACCTTC,TRBD1,TRBV6-1,.,16,TRBJ1-2
CATSDPLEVGQMNTEAFF,TGTGCCACCAGTGACCCGTTAGAAGTGGGACAGATGAACACTGAAGCTTTCTTT,TRBD1,TRBV24-1,.,18,TRBJ1-1
CASSLGPGQGTSVGYGYTF,TGTGCCAGCAGCTTAGGCCCGGGACAGGGAACATCTGTCGGCTATGGCTACACCTTC,TRBD1,TRBV7-9,once,19,TRBJ1-2
CASSQTGVNGYTF,TGTGCCAGCAGCCAGACCGGGGTCAATGGCTACACCTTC,.,TRBV5-4,.,13,TRBJ1-2
CASSAGWRDYGYTF,TGTGCCAGCAGTGCCGGTTGGAGGGACTATGGCTACACCTTC,.,TRBV2,few,14,TRBJ1-2
CASSDSEDEQFF,TGTGCCAGCAGCGACAGCGAGGATGAGCAGTTCTTC,.,TRBV6-4,.,12,TRBJ2-1
CATTSGLSNTGELFF,TGCGCCACAACCTCCGGACTTTCGAACACCGGGGAGCTGTTTTTT,.,TRBV5-1,.,15,TRBJ2-2
CASSFSYTEAFF,TGTGCCAGCAGCTTTTCTTACACTGAAGCTTTCTTT,.,TRBV5-6,.,12,TRBJ1-1
CASSIKGDRVRSPLHF,TGTGCCAGTAGTATAAAGGGGGACAGGGTTCGGTCACCCCTCCACTTT,TRBD1,TRBV19,.,16,TRBJ1-6
CASSLATQNTEAFF,TGTGCCAGCAGCTTAGCGACACAGAACACTGAAGCTTTCTTT,.,TRBV11-2,.,14,TRBJ1-1
CSVEDLQDGYTF,TGCAGCGTTGAAGATCTTCAGGATGGCTACACCTTC,.,TRBV29-1,few,12,TRBJ1-2
CASSQQGSGYTF,TGTGCCAGCAGCCAACAGGGAAGCGGCTACACCTTC,.,TRBV7-9,.,12,TRBJ1-2
CASSPWTGAETQYF,TGTGCCAGCAGCCCCTGGACAGGGGCGGAGACCCAGTACTTC,TRBD1,TRBV7-9,.,14,TRBJ2-5
CASSVDRGLSTEAFF,TGCGCCAGCAGTGTGGACAGGGGATTGAGCACTGAAGCTTTCTTT,TRBD1,TRBV10-2,few,15,TRBJ1-1
CASSQPDRVGEQYF,TGCGCCAGCAGCCAACCCGACAGGGTCGGCGAGCAGTACTTC,TRBD1,TRBV5-1,.,14,TRBJ2-7
CASKTGGGHTEAFF,TGTGCCAGTAAGACAGGGGGCGGTCACACTGAAGCTTTCTTT,TRBD1,TRBV19,.,14,TRBJ1-1
CAWAPGQGVNTEAFF,TGTGCCTGGGCCCCCGGACAGGGGGTGAACACTGAAGCTTTCTTT,TRBD1,TRBV30,.,15,TRBJ1-1
CASSLALRGRVETQYF,TGTGCCAGCAGCTTAGCGCTTAGGGGGCGTGTTGAGACCCAGTACTTC,TRBD1,TRBV7-8,.,16,TRBJ2-5
CASSLTGRGFYEQYF,TGTGCCAGCAGCTTGACGGGCAGGGGGTTCTACGAGCAGTACTTC,TRBD1,TRBV5-5,.,15,TRBJ2-7
CASSYRGQGGGYTF,TGTGCCAGCAGTTACCGGGGACAGGGCGGTGGCTACACCTTC,TRBD1,TRBV6-6,few,14,TRBJ1-2
CASSERDRSNTEAFF,TGTGCCAGCAGCGAGAGGGACAGGTCGAACACTGAAGCTTTCTTT,TRBD1,TRBV9,.,15,TRBJ1-1
CASSPGQGAINEQFF,TGTGCCAGCAGCCCGGGACAGGGGGCGATTAATGAGCAGTTCTTC,TRBD1,TRBV5-8,.,15,TRBJ2-1
CASSQGTGYQPQHF,TGTGCCAGCAGCCAAGGGACAGGTTATCAGCCCCAGCATTTT,TRBD1,TRBV3-1/TRBV3-2,.,14,TRBJ1-5
CASSDGDPSGEQYF,TGTGCCAGCTCTGACGGAGATCCCTCTGGCGAGCAGTACTTC,.,TRBV6-5,.,14,TRBJ2-7
CASSTDRRGNTIYF,TGTGCCAGTAGTACGGACAGGCGCGGAAACACCATATATTTT,TRBD1,TRBV19,once,14,TRBJ1-3
CASGDSLNTEAFF,TGTGCCAGCGGCGACAGTTTGAACACTGAAGCTTTCTTT,.,TRBV7-9,.,13,TRBJ1-1
CASSIPPGQSYGYTF,TGTGCCAGCAGCATTCCCCCTGGACAGAGCTATGGCTACACCTTC,.,TRBV21-1,.,15,TRBJ1-2
CASRDRPQPREKLFF,TGTGCCAGCAGAGATAGACCCCAACCCAGGGAAAAACTGTTTTTT,.,TRBV6-6,once,15,TRBJ1-4
CASSVGGLSTEAFF,TGTGCCAGCAGCGTAGGAGGCTTGAGCACTGAAGCTTTCTTT,.,TRBV9,.,14,TRBJ1-1
CASSLVTGGSNQPQHF,TGTGCCAGCAGCTTAGTTACAGGGGGTTCGAATCAGCCCCAGCATTTT,TRBD1,TRBV7-9,.,16,TRBJ1-5
CASSYRENTGELFF,TGTGCCAGCAGTTACAGGGAAAACACCGGGGAGCTGTTTTTT,.,TRBV27,once,14,TRBJ2-2
CASRRPWDTQYF,TGTGCCAGCAGGCGTCCCTGGGATACGCAGTATTTT,.,TRBV11-2,.,12,TRBJ2-3
CASSYPIKGAGNTIYF,TGTGCCAGCAGTTACCCGATCAAGGGGGCTGGAAACACCATATATTTT,.,TRBV6-6,once,16,TRBJ1-3
CASSPRTGTGELFF,TGTGCCAGCAGTCCGCGGACGGGGACCGGGGAGCTGTTTTTT,.,TRBV28,.,14,TRBJ2-2
CASSRIDTRISYNEQFF,TGTGCCAGCAGCCGCATCGATACTAGGATCTCCTACAATGAGCAGTTCTTC,.,TRBV11-2,.,17,TRBJ2-1
CASSLLGGRVSEAFF,TGTGCCAGCAGCCTGCTCGGGGGGCGCGTATCTGAAGCTTTCTTT,.,TRBV7-2,.,15,TRBJ1-1
CASSLAAVSGSEQYF,TGCGCCAGCAGCTTGGCAGCGGTTAGCGGGTCCGAGCAGTACTTC,TRBD2,TRBV5-1,once,15,TRBJ2-7
CASSYGTGGVGEQYF,TGTGCCAGCAGTTACGGGACAGGGGGTGTTGGCGAGCAGTACTTC,TRBD1,TRBV6-5,.,15,TRBJ2-7
CASSSGGLHHSGNTIYF,TGCGCCAGCAGCTCCGGGGGTCTACACCACTCTGGAAACACCATATATTTT,.,TRBV5-1,.,17,TRBJ1-3
CASSTSGTGSTEAFF,TGTGCCAGCAGCACGAGTGGGACAGGGAGCACTGAAGCTTTCTTT,TRBD1,TRBV7-9,.,15,TRBJ1-1
CASSPGVNYGYTF,TGTGCCAGCAGCCCGGGAGTGAACTATGGCTACACCTTC,.,TRBV6-5,.,13,TRBJ1-2
CASSESGKTSGFSYEQYF,TGCGCCAGCAGTGAGTCGGGGAAGACTAGCGGGTTTTCCTACGAGCAGTACTTC,TRBD2,TRBV10-1,.,18,TRBJ2-7
CSVRRLAGVDNEQFF,TGCAGCGTGAGAAGACTAGCGGGGGTCGACAATGAGCAGTTCTTC,TRBD2,TRBV29-1,.,15,TRBJ2-1
CASSQVGHLAGYTF,TGTGCCAGCAGCCAAGTGGGACACCTCGCGGGCTACACCTTC,.,TRBV14,.,14,TRBJ1-2
CSETLAGGLTDTQYF,TGCAGCGAGACACTAGCGGGGGGCCTCACAGATACGCAGTATTTT,TRBD2,TRBV29-1,.,15,TRBJ2-3
CASILGLAGVYEQYF,.,.,TRBV10-1,once,15,TRBJ2-7
CASHLRGPRDTQYF,TGTGCTAGTCACCTCAGAGGGCCCCGTGATACGCAGTATTTT,.,TRBV12-5,.,14,TRBJ2-3